In this sample, the clone carrying this TCR beta chain turned up many times. Its matching antigen is unknown. This sample was taken from a study of identical twins. Germline V gene data show CDR1 as DFQATT and CDR2 as SNEGSKA (reference sequence). The CDR3 is 12 residues long. Unmatched junction bases numbered 4, after V lost 5 bases and J lost 6 bases. Addition of a universal primer site occurred through template switching, and cDNA carried unique molecular identifiers. One entry per CDR3 protein, called by TCRdb with MiXCR from the 5' RACE reads. This table has about 100,000 distinct CDR3 sequences, 4.5% to 6.5% appearing once. General observations from the study: Cord blood beta clonotypes that were abundant carried fewer insertions, and memory repertoires showed no such trend. Cross-sectional statistics, not tracking of the same donors, supported the conclusions.

Material: memory T cells sorted from blood. The V gene is TRBV20-1, the J gene TRBJ2-3, with 8 bases identical to TRBD1. This receptor was obtained from a woman in her fifties or sixties in good health. The CDR3 spells CSAHYRGDTQYF. The DNA for the CDR3 is TGCAGTGCTCACTACAGGGGGGATACGCAGTATTTT.